This is a list of T cell receptor beta chains from one sample in a study of blood T cells in healthy people across ages. TCRdb re-called the 5' RACE reads through MiXCR, storing one row per CDR3 protein. The table lists fewer than 2 million distinct CDR3 sequences, about 39% of them singletons. Sequenced: blood. The receptors were sampled from a human donor in good health. CDR3s include the opening cysteine and the closing phenylalanine or tryptophan. A D gene is named only where the DNA matches it firmly. Size is stated for part of the rows, as once, few or many counts, or as a class when the clone is expanded.

V gene	D gene	J gene	clone size	CDR3 DNA	CDR3 protein
TRBV20-1	TRBD1	TRBJ1-6	-	TGCAGTGCTAGACTTGACAGGGAGAATTCACCCCTCCACTTT	CSARLDRENSPLHF
TRBV20-1	TRBD2	TRBJ2-7	many	TGCAGTGTGCCCAGCGGGGATCACTACGAGCAGTACTTC	CSVPSGDHYEQYF
TRBV4-3	TRBD1	TRBJ1-1	-	TGCGCCAGCAGCCAAGGGGTCCGGACAGGGGCCACTGAAGCTTTCTTT	CASSQGVRTGATEAFF
TRBV5-4	-	TRBJ2-3	few	TGTGCCAGCCTCGTCGACCATACGCAGTATTTT	CASLVDHTQYF
TRBV6-2/TRBV6-3	-	TRBJ1-2	-	TGTGCCAGCAGTTACTCAGGCCCTGAGAAGATAAACTATGGCTACACCTTC	CASSYSGPEKINYGYTF
TRBV15	-	TRBJ1-2	-	TGTGCCACCAGCAGGGATACAGGGACTAACTATGGCTACACCTTC	CATSRDTGTNYGYTF
TRBV12-3/TRBV12-4	TRBD2	TRBJ2-5	-	TGTGCCAGCAGTTTAAGGGGACTAGCGGGGCCCCAAGAGACCCAGTACTTC	CASSLRGLAGPQETQYF
TRBV28	-	TRBJ1-1	-	TGTGCCAGCAGTCTCCGCTCAGGGTGGAACACTGAAGCTTTCTTT	CASSLRSGWNTEAFF
TRBV2	TRBD1	TRBJ1-5	once	TGTGCCAGCACCTGGACAGGGCCTAGCAATCAGCCCCAGCATTTT	CASTWTGPSNQPQHF
TRBV29-1	-	TRBJ1-2	few	TGCAGCGTTGGCGGGGCGGAGAGTTCGTTTCAGTATGGCTACACCTTC	CSVGGAESSFQYGYTF
TRBV29-1	TRBD1	TRBJ2-7	few	TGCAGCGTTGGGGGCCGAGGGGGCGCTTACGAGCAGTACTTC	CSVGGRGGAYEQYF
TRBV20-1	-	TRBJ2-1	few	TGCAGTGCTGATACAGGGAAGGGGTGGAATGAGCAGTTCTTC	CSADTGKGWNEQFF
TRBV6-2/TRBV6-3	-	TRBJ2-1	-	TGTGCCAGCAGAAGGGAGTTTTACAATGAGCAGTTCTTC	CASRREFYNEQFF
TRBV4-1	-	TRBJ2-1	few	TGCGCCAGCAGCCAAGCGGGAACCGAGCAGTTCTTC	CASSQAGTEQFF
TRBV7-9	-	TRBJ2-1	-	TGTGCCAGTAGCCGCTACGGGAGAGGTTGGTCCTACAATGAGCAGTTCTTC	CASSRYGRGWSYNEQFF
TRBV15	TRBD2	TRBJ2-2	-	TGTGCCACCAGCAGAGAATTTCGGGGGGGCGGCACCGGGGAGCTGTTTTTT	CATSREFRGGGTGELFF
TRBV7-2	-	TRBJ2-7	-	TGTGCCAGCAGTTCCGGGACAATGGGCTACGAGCAGTACTTC	CASSSGTMGYEQYF
TRBV12-3/TRBV12-4	-	TRBJ1-2	-	TGTGCCAGCAGTCCCACCGGGACCCGGGGCTATGGCTACACCTTC	CASSPTGTRGYGYTF
TRBV11-1	TRBD1	TRBJ1-6	many	TGTGCCAGCAGCCCGACGACAGGGTGGGGGTCACCCCTCCACTTT	CASSPTTGWGSPLHF
TRBV5-1	-	TRBJ1-1	-	TGCGCCAGCAGCTTTTACGGCCTATCTCCCACTGAAGCTTTCTTT	CASSFYGLSPTEAFF
TRBV20-1	TRBD1	TRBJ1-5	few	TGCAGTGCTAGAGGTACAGGGGCCCCCAATCAGCCCCAGCATTTT	CSARGTGAPNQPQHF